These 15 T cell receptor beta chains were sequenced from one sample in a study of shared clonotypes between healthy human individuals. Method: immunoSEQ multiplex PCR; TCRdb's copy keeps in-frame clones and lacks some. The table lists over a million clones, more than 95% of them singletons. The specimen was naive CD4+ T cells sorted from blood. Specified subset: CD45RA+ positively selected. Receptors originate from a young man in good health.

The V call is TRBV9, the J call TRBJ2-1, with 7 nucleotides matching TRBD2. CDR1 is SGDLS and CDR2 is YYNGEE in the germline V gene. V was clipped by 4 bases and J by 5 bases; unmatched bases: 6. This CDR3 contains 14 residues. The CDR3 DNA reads TGTGCCAGCAGCCCGGGGGGAGCGGACAATGAGCAGTTCTTC. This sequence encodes CASSPGGADNEQFF.

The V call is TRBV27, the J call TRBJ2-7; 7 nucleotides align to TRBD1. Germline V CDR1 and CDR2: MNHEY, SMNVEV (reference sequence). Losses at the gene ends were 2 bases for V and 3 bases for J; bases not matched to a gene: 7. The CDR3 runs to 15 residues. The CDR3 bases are TGTGCCAGCAGTTTAGACAGGGTCTACGTCTACGAGCAGTACTTC. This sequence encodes CASSLDRVYVYEQYF.

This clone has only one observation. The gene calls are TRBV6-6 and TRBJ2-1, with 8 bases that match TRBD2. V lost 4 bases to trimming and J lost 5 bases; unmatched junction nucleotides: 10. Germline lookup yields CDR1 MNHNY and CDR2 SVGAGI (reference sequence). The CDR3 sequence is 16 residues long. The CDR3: CASSSSGGRTNNEQFF. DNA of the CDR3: TGTGCCAGCAGTTCCTCTGGCGGGAGGACGAACAATGAGCAGTTCTTC.

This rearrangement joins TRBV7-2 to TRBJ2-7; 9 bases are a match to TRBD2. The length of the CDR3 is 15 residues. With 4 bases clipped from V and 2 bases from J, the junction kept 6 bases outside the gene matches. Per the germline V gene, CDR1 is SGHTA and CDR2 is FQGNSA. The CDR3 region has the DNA TGTGCCAGCAGCTCGATAGCGGGAGTTACCTACGAGCAGTACTTC. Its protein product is CASSSIAGVTYEQYF.

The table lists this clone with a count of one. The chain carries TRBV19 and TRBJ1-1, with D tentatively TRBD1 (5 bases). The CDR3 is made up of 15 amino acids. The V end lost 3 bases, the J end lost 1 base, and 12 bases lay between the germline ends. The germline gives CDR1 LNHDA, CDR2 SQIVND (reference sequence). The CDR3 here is CASSIPGGANTEAFF. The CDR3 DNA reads TGTGCCAGTAGTATCCCCGGCGGGGCGAACACTGAAGCTTTCTTT.

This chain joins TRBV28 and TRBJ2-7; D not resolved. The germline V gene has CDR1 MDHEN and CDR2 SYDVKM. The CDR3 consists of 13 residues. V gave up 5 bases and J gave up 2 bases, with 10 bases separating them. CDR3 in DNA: TGTGCCAGCAGTGAGACGATTCCCTACGAGCAGTACTTC. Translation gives CASSETIPYEQYF. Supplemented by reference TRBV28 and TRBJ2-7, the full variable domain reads DVKVTQSSRYLVKRTGEKVFLECVQDMDHENMFWYRQDPGLGLRLIYFSYDVKMKEKGDIPEGYSVSREKKERFSLILESASTNQTSMYLCASSETIPYEQYFGPGTRLTVT.

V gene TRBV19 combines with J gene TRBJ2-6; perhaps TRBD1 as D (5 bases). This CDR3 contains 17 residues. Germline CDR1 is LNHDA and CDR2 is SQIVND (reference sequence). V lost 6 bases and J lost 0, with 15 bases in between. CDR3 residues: CASRRLTGDSGANVLTF. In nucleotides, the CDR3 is TGTGCCAGTAGACGTTTAACAGGCGACTCTGGGGCCAACGTCCTGACTTTC.

The CDR3: CATSDPGLAGPSGEQYF. Here the CDR3 DNA reads TGTGCCACCAGCGACCCGGGGCTAGCGGGTCCGAGCGGCGAGCAGTACTTC. The chain links TRBV15 to TRBJ2-7; 8 nucleotides line up with TRBD2. This CDR3 comprises 17 residues. Germline loops: CDR1 LNHNV, CDR2 YYDKDF (reference sequence). J was trimmed by 6 bases and V by 5 bases; bases with no gene match: 18.

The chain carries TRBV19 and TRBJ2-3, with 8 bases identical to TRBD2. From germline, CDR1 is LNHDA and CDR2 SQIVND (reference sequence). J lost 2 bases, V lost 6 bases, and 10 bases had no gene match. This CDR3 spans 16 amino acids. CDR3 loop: CASSNRGGRNTDTQYF. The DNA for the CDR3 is TGTGCCAGTAGCAACCGGGGCGGGAGGAACACAGATACGCAGTATTTT. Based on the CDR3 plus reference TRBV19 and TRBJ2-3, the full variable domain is DGGITQSPKYLFRKEGQNVTLSCEQNLNHDAMYWYRQDPGQGLRLIYYSQIVNDFQKGDIAEGYSVSREKKESFPLTVTSAQKNPTAFYLCASSNRGGRNTDTQYFGPGTRLTVL.

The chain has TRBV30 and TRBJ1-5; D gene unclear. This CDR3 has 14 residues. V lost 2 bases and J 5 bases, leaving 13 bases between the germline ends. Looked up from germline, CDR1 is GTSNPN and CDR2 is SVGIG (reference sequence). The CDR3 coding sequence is TGTGCCTGGAGTACAGATTCTAGGGATCAGCCCCAGCATTTT. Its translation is CAWSTDSRDQPQHF.

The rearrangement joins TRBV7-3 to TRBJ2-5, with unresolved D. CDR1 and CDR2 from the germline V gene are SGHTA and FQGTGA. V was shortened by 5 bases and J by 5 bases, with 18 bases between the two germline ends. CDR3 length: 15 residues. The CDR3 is CASSPGKRVEETQYF. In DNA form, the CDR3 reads TGTGCCAGCAGCCCGGGTAAGCGCGTTGAGGAGACCCAGTACTTC.

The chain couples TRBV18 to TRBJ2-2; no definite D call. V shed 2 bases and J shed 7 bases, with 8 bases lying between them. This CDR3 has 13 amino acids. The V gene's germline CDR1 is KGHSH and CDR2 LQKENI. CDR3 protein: CASSPRVDGELFF. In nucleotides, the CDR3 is TGTGCCAGCTCACCAAGGGTGGACGGGGAGCTGTTTTTT.

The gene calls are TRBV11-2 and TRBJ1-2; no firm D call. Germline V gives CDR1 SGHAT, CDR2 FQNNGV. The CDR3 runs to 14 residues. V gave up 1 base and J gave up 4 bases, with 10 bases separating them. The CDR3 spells CASSLADILYGYTF. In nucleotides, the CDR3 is TGTGCCAGCAGCTTAGCAGACATACTCTATGGCTACACCTTC.

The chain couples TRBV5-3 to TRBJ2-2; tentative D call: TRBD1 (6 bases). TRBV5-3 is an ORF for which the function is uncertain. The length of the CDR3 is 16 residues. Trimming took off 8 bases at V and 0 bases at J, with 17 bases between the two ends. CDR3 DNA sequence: TGTGCCAGGATGCAAAGACAGGCCCCGAACACCGGGGAGCTGTTTTTT. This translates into CARMQRQAPNTGELFF.

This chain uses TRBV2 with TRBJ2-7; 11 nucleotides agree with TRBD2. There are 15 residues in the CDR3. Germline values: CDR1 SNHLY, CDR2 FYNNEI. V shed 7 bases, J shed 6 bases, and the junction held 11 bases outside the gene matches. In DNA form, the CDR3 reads TGTGCCAGCACTAGCGGGAGGACCTATCTCCTCGAGCAGTACTTC. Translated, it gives CASTSGRTYLLEQYF. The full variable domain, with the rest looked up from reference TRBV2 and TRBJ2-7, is EPEVTQTPSHQVTQMGQEVILRCVPISNHLYFYWYRQILGQKVEFLVSFYNNEISEKSEIFDDQFSVERPDGSNFTLKIRSTKLEDSAMYFCASTSGRTYLLEQYFGPGTRLTVT.